The T cell receptor (beta chain) under discussion was sequenced for a study of cytomegalovirus exposure and HLA in healthy donors. PCR primers comprised 60 Vbeta and 13 Jbeta primers. Repertoires were generated with immunoSEQ multiplex PCR, while TCRdb's copy carries only in-frame clones and drops some. The sample yields more than 200,000 clones, 75% to 80% seen once. The receptor was derived from a man aged 18 to 30 in good health and CMV-seronegative. What was sequenced was PBMCs.

Written as DNA, the CDR3 is TGTGCCAGTGCTAGTGGGACAGCCCCTATCGAGCAGTACTTC. Translating it yields CASASGTAPIEQYF. The gene calls are TRBV27 and TRBJ2-5, with 7 positions matching TRBD1. The end of the DNA aligns better with TRBJ2-7, so the J call may be wrong. CDR3 length equals 14 residues. Germline V gene lookup returns CDR1 MNHEY and CDR2 SMNVEV (reference sequence).